The 8 T cell receptor beta chains below were found in one sample sequenced in a study of CD4+ T cells in melanoma. Clones were sequenced by immunoSEQ multiplex PCR, and TCRdb holds only the in-frame ones, with some missing. The sample records some 10,000 clones, roughly two thirds being singletons. Sequenced material: cells from a culture (not recorded whether cultured in vitro). The source is a human donor with melanoma.

This chain joins TRBV4-1 and TRBJ1-1; D unresolved. V was pared by 4 bases and J by 8 bases, with 14 bases between. This CDR3 region has 13 residues. CDR1 MGHRA and CDR2 YSYEKL come from the germline V gene. The CDR3 nucleotides read TGCGCCAGCAGCCCTCCCTGGGAGAGGGAAGCTTTCTTT. Its translation: CASSPPWEREAFF.

The chain uses TRBV29-1 and TRBJ2-5; D remains ambiguous. The CDR3 is made up of 13 amino acids. The germline CDR1 and CDR2 sequences are SQVTM and ANQGSEA. The V and J ends lost 4 bases and 5 bases respectively, with 14 bases between them. The CDR3 spells CSVVPPGRETQYF. The DNA of the CDR3 is TGCAGCGTTGTCCCCCCAGGACGGGAGACCCAGTACTTC. The full variable domain, its missing parts supplied by reference TRBV29-1 and TRBJ2-5, is SAVISQKPSRDICQRGTSLTIQCQVDSQVTMMFWYRQQPGQSLTLIATANQGSEATYESGFVIDKFPISRPNLTFSTLTVSNMSPEDSSIYLCSVVPPGRETQYFGPGTRLLVL.

The V gene is TRBV4-1, the J gene TRBJ1-3; D possibly corresponds to TRBD1 (5 bases). V was shortened by 4 bases and J by 4 bases, with 5 bases between the two germline ends. CDR1 MGHRA and CDR2 YSYEKL come from the germline V gene. The CDR3 contains 12 residues. The CDR3, as DNA: TGCGCCAGCAGCCGGGGGGGAAACACCATATATTTT. Translating gives CASSRGGNTIYF.

CDR3 loop: CASKRAAGVSNEQFF. The CDR3 DNA reads as TGCGCCAGCAAACGGGCCGCGGGGGTGAGTAATGAGCAGTTCTTC. The rearrangement joins TRBV5-1 to TRBJ2-1, with 7 bases identical to TRBD2. Trimming cost V 6 bases and J 7 bases; bases outside gene matches: 13. The CDR3 runs 15 residues. Looked up from germline, CDR1 is SGHRS and CDR2 is YFSETQ.

The chain has TRBV5-1 and TRBJ1-1, with D possibly TRBD1 on 6 matching bases. CDR1 and CDR2 (germline): SGHRS, YFSETQ. The germline V and J ends were trimmed by 2 bases and 0 bases, with 17 bases remaining between them. The CDR3 sequence is 17 residues long. CDR3 sequence: CASSLTPIGQLNTEAFF. CDR3 sequence (DNA): TGCGCCAGCAGCTTAACCCCCATTGGACAGTTGAACACTGAAGCTTTCTTT.

This clone appeared a few times. V gene TRBV5-1 combines with J gene TRBJ1-4, with unresolved D. The CDR3 sequence is 15 residues long. Germline CDR1 and CDR2: SGHRS and YFSETQ. The ends were cut back, 0 bases at V and 1 base at J, with 7 bases in the middle. The CDR3 is CASSLGSVTNEKLFF. The CDR3 DNA reads TGCGCCAGCAGCTTGGGGAGTGTAACTAATGAAAAACTGTTTTTT. The complete variable domain, with remaining parts taken from reference TRBV5-1 and TRBJ1-4, reads KAGVTQTPRYLIKTRGQQVTLSCSPISGHRSVSWYQQTPGQGLQFLFEYFSETQRNKGNFPGRFSGRQFSNSRSEMNVSTLELGDSALYLCASSLGSVTNEKLFFGSGTQLSVL.

The chain couples TRBV30 to TRBJ2-7, with TRBD2 as a possible D gene (5 bases). The CDR3 runs to 13 residues. V lost 0 bases, J lost 3 bases, and 9 bases lay in between. CDR1 GTSNPN and CDR2 SVGIG come from the germline V gene (reference sequence). DNA for the CDR3: TGTGCCTGGAGTGTACTAGGGTTCTACGAGCAGTACTTC. Translated, it gives CAWSVLGFYEQYF.

This clone is medium-sized by share. One junction end disagrees with the germline gene, perhaps due to a read error. The chain is built from TRBV7-7 and TRBJ1-1; possible D gene TRBD1, 5 bases. Per germline, CDR1 SSHAT and CDR2 FNYEAQ (reference sequence). The length of the CDR3 is 13 residues. The DNA for the CDR3 is TGTGCTAGCAGCAGAGACAGAGGCACTGAAGCTTTCTTT. Its translation is CASSRDRGTEAFF.